A single sample is the source of the 16 T cell receptor beta chains below, sequenced in a study of cytomegalovirus exposure and HLA in healthy donors. The study ran its PCR with 60 Vbeta and 13 Jbeta primers. Clones were read by immunoSEQ multiplex PCR, and TCRdb kept only the in-frame ones, dropping some. There are some 150,000 clones in the sample; approximately 87% occur only once, and over 1.5% lies in the top ten. Sequencing was performed on PBMCs. These receptors all stem from a middle-aged man in good health and CMV-seronegative.

The chain has TRBV25-1 and TRBJ2-7, with 7 positions matching TRBD2. Germline-derived CDR1 and CDR2 are MGHDK and SYGVNS. The V and J ends lost 1 base and 5 bases, in that order; junction bases with no gene match: 8. This CDR3 is 15 amino acids long. The CDR3 DNA sequence: TGTGCCAGCAGTGAATTCGGCGGGAGTAGAAACGAGCAGTACTTC. It specifies CASSEFGGSRNEQYF.

The chain is built from TRBV9 and TRBJ2-7, with TRBD1 matching over 9 bases. The CDR3 covers 18 residues. Germline CDR1 SGDLS, CDR2 YYNGEE. The V gene end was trimmed by 0 bases and the J gene end by 3 bases; junction bases not matched to a gene: 13. As DNA, the CDR3 is TGTGCCAGCAGCGTAGACCCGACCGCCGGGACAGGGCACTACGAGCAGTACTTC. It translates to CASSVDPTAGTGHYEQYF. The variable domain in full, completed from reference TRBV9 and TRBJ2-7, reads DSGVTQTPKHLITATGQRVTLRCSPRSGDLSVYWYQQSLDQGLQFLIQYYNGEERAKGNILERFSAQQFPDLHSELNLSSLELGDSALYFCASSVDPTAGTGHYEQYFGPGTRLTVT.

The sample holds a few counts of this clone. This sequence joins TRBV6-5 and TRBJ1-1; D is ambiguous. Per the germline V gene, CDR1 is MNHEY and CDR2 is SVGAGI. V was pared by 0 bases and J by 3 bases, with 11 bases between. The CDR3 sequence is 15 residues long. CDR3 residues: CASSYSTWFHTEAFF. The CDR3, as DNA: TGTGCCAGCAGTTACTCGACATGGTTTCACACTGAAGCTTTCTTT.

This rearrangement joins TRBV7-3 to TRBJ2-1; D gene unclear. V was cut by 4 bases and J by 4 bases, with 8 bases left in between. The CDR3 sequence is 13 residues long. CDR1 is SGHTA, CDR2 FQGTGA, per germline. The CDR3 DNA reads as TGTGCCAGCAGCTCCCCCGGGTACAATGAGCAGTTCTTC. This codes for CASSSPGYNEQFF.

The rearrangement uses TRBV6-1 and TRBJ2-3; 9 bases line up with TRBD2. J was trimmed by 0 bases and V by 1 base; bases with no gene match: 5. Germline V gene data show CDR1 as MNHNS and CDR2 as SASEGT. This CDR3 contains 17 residues. In DNA, the CDR3 is TGTGCCAGCAGTGAAGAGGGCGGGAGGGTAAGCACAGATACGCAGTATTTT. Translated: CASSEEGGRVSTDTQYF.

The genes are TRBV9 and TRBJ2-1; unclear D gene. The V end was cut by 2 bases, the J end by 0 bases, with 9 bases between. The CDR3 is 15 residues long. Germline assignment: CDR1 SGDLS and CDR2 YYNGEE. The CDR3 region has the DNA TGTGCCAGCAGCGTTACAGTGAGCTCCTACAATGAGCAGTTCTTC. Translated, it gives CASSVTVSSYNEQFF.

This clone has a single count. The chain uses TRBV29-1 and TRBJ2-5; D not resolved. Gene TRBJ2-7 matches the end of the DNA better, so the J call may be wrong. Germline V CDR1 and CDR2: SQVTM, ANQGSEA. The CDR3 consists of 11 residues. Here the CDR3 reads CSVVTAYEQYF. CDR3 coding DNA: TGCAGCGTTGTTACAGCCTACGAGCAGTACTTC.

The chain is built from TRBV6-1 and TRBJ1-1, with D hard to call. The CDR3 sequence is 14 residues long. Trimming pared 4 bases from V and 0 bases from J, leaving 9 bases between. In germline, CDR1 is MNHNS, CDR2 SASEGT. The CDR3 sequence: CASSATRLNTEAFF. The CDR3 DNA follows: TGTGCCAGCAGTGCGACAAGACTGAACACTGAAGCTTTCTTT.

The chain joins TRBV6-1 to TRBJ1-5; the D gene is possibly TRBD1 (6 bases). Germline CDR1 MNHNS, CDR2 SASEGT. The CDR3 runs to 13 residues. V lost 5 bases and J lost 5, with 10 bases in between. The DNA of the CDR3 is TGTGCCAGCAGTACAGGGAGGGATCAGCCCCAGCATTTT. As protein: CASSTGRDQPQHF.

The rearrangement joins TRBV5-4 to TRBJ1-2, with D perhaps TRBD1 (5 bases). CDR3 length: 11 residues. Looked up from germline, CDR1 is SGHNT and CDR2 is YYREEE (reference sequence). Trimming left V 9 bases short and J 8 bases short, with 14 bases between. Here the CDR3 reads CAIFGGRGYTF. The DNA of the CDR3 is TGTGCCATCTTCGGGGGTCGGGGCTACACCTTC.

The chain combines TRBV28 with TRBJ2-5; perhaps TRBD1 as D (6 bases). Looked up from germline, CDR1 is MDHEN and CDR2 is SYDVKM. V was trimmed by 5 bases and J by 0 bases, leaving 7 bases between them. This CDR3 region has 13 residues. The CDR3 sequence: CASSTGYQETQYF. The CDR3 nucleotides read TGTGCCAGCAGTACAGGGTACCAAGAGACCCAGTACTTC.

The CDR3 sequence is CASSLRGTGDSPLHF. The CDR3 DNA reads TGTGCCAGCAGCCTGAGGGGGACAGGGGACTCACCCCTCCACTTT. The chain employs TRBV11-2 and TRBJ1-6; 10 bases map to TRBD1. Germline CDR1 SGHAT, CDR2 FQNNGV. CDR3 length: 15 residues. V was pared by 5 bases and J by 10 bases, with 8 bases of the junction left unmatched. Full variable domain (remainder filled in from reference TRBV11-2 and TRBJ1-6): EAGVAQSPRYKIIEKRQSVAFWCNPISGHATLYWYQQILGQGPKLLIQFQNNGVVDDSQLPKDRFSAERLKGVDSTLKIQPAKLEDSAVYLCASSLRGTGDSPLHFGNGTRLTVT.

This clone was detected only a few times. The chain links TRBV5-6 to TRBJ1-3, with no clear D. The CDR3 consists of 15 residues. Looked up from germline, CDR1 is SGHDT and CDR2 is YYEEEE. V was pared by 0 bases and J by 3 bases, with 10 bases between. CDR3 region: CASSLGGLGGNTIYF. The DNA of the CDR3 is TGTGCCAGCAGCTTGGGAGGGCTGGGTGGAAACACCATATATTTT.

The chain combines TRBV4-1 with TRBJ2-3; 14 nucleotides agree with TRBD2. With V trimmed by 2 bases and J by 4 bases, 8 bases remained unmatched. The CDR3 contains 18 residues. CDR1 and CDR2 (germline): MGHRA, YSYEKL. CDR3 nucleotides: TGCGCCAGCAGCCAACTAACCTTGGGACTAGCGGGAGCAGATACGCAGTATTTT. This encodes CASSQLTLGLAGADTQYF.

Details on this clone: Mismatch with germline at one junction end may stem from a read error. The gene calls are TRBV29-1 and TRBJ2-5; TRBD1 aligns across 7 bases. This CDR3 region has 14 residues. CDR1 and CDR2 from the germline V gene are SQVTM and ANQGSEA. The CDR3 spells CSVEDTLTGLGLNF. The CDR3 nucleotides are TGCAGCGTTGAAGATACTTTGACAGGGTTAGGTTTGAACTTC.

This clone was found a few times. The gene calls are TRBV5-1 and TRBJ2-5; 10 positions match TRBD1. Trimming took 4 bases from V and 4 from J; bases not matched to a gene: 10. The CDR3 has 16 residues. The germline V gene encodes CDR1 SGHRS and CDR2 YFSETQ. CDR3 in amino acids: CASSRAGQGTVETQYF. In nucleotides, the CDR3 is TGCGCCAGCAGCCGGGCGGGACAGGGGACGGTAGAGACCCAGTACTTC.